This T cell receptor (beta chain) was retrieved from a study of shared clonotypes between healthy human individuals. Study-wide context: A couple of female and a few male donors aged 18 to 49 were enrolled. The study's findings and limits: Owing to a small donor count, the genetic and exposure-history diversity represented was limited.

The CDR3 sequence is 11 residues long. With 8 bases removed from V and 5 bases from J, the gap between germline ends came to 8 bases. Germline V lookup: CDR1 SNHLY, CDR2 FYNNEI. Comments on this clone: Its antigen is currently unknown.

The CD8 memory sample joined CD45RO+ cells and CCR7-negative CD45RA+ cells. The protocol was immunoSEQ multiplex PCR, while the TCRdb copy is restricted to in-frame clones and leaves out a portion. The sample has roughly 400,000 clones; approximately 96% are singletons. Sequencing was done on a sample of memory CD8+ T cells sorted from blood. Subset: CD45RO+ cells pooled with CCR7-negative TemRA cells. The source of this sequence is a young man in good health. The rearrangement uses TRBV2 and TRBJ2-3; weak D call: TRBD1 (5 bases). The CDR3 coding sequence is TGTGCCAGCCAGGGTTTAGATACGCAGTATTTT. Its translation: CASQGLDTQYF.